A single sample is the source of the 23 T cell receptor beta chains below, sequenced in a study of somatic reversion in DOCK8 deficiency. Using EuroClonality-NGS primers, TRB was amplified from approximately 94 ng genomic DNA in one-step amplicon PCR. TCRdb called the multiplex PCR reads again in MiXCR, with one record for every CDR3 protein. The data show approximately 2,600 distinct CDR3 sequences, with roughly 28% seen just once and around a tenth held by the top ten. The material sequenced was peripheral blood. These receptors all come from a human donor in good health.

A few counts support this clonotype. The chain has TRBV27 and TRBJ1-1; D is unclear. Trimming pared 1 base from V and 1 base from J, leaving 4 bases between. The CDR3 contains 13 residues. Germline V gene data show CDR1 as MNHEY and CDR2 as SMNVEV (reference sequence). The CDR3 sequence is CASSLWKNTEAFF. The CDR3 DNA is TGTGCCAGCAGTTTATGGAAGAACACTGAAGCTTTCTTT.

V is TRBV4-2 and J is TRBJ2-7, with D hard to call. Trimming cost V 0 bases and J 5 bases, with 14 bases left between them. Germline CDR1 reads LGHNA; CDR2 reads YNFKEQ. This CDR3 is 15 amino acids long. The chain's CDR3 is CASSQEGKGRDEQYF. The CDR3 region has the DNA TGTGCCAGCAGCCAAGAAGGGAAGGGTCGGGACGAGCAGTACTTC.

This chain joins TRBV5-1 and TRBJ1-1; D may be TRBD1 (6 bases). The germline V gene encodes CDR1 SGHRS and CDR2 YFSETQ. The CDR3 is made up of 15 amino acids. V lost 4 bases to trimming and J lost 4 bases, with 17 bases between them. The CDR3 DNA reads TGCGCCAGCAGCCCGGGCCCAGGGGTCGGCACTGAAGCTTTCTTT. Residues: CASSPGPGVGTEAFF.

This clonotype was seen just once. A much larger clone differs from this one at a single base, so this may be a read error. The chain couples TRBV7-8 to TRBJ2-7; TRBD2 matches at 14 bases. The V gene's germline CDR1 is SGHVS and CDR2 FQNEAQ. This CDR3 is 19 amino acids long. J gave up 0 bases and V 5 bases, and 12 bases lay outside the gene matches. The CDR3 sequence is CASSPGTSGSALDSYEQYF. The CDR3 region has the DNA TGTGCCAGCAGCCCCGGGACTAGCGGGAGTGCTTTGGACTCCTACGAGCAGTACTTC.

This clonotype counts as medium-sized. This chain uses TRBV5-1 with TRBJ1-1; TRBD1 agrees at 7 bases. Unmatched junction bases numbered 7, after V lost 4 bases and J lost 1 base. The CDR3 has 15 residues. Germline CDR1 is SGHRS and CDR2 is YFSETQ. CDR3 residues: CASSLEGGANTEAFF. The CDR3 DNA reads as TGCGCCAGCAGCCTTGAAGGGGGCGCGAACACTGAAGCTTTCTTT.

This clonotype came up a few times. The chain combines TRBV20-1 with TRBJ2-7; D ambiguous. The germline V gene has CDR1 DFQATT and CDR2 SNEGSKA (reference sequence). V lost 0 bases and J lost 2, with 5 bases in between. The CDR3 covers 12 residues. DNA for the CDR3: TGCAGTGCTAGAGAAGAACCCTACGAGCAGTACTTC. Residues: CSAREEPYEQYF.

This chain links TRBV20-1 with TRBJ1-2, with a tentative D call TRBD1 (5 bases). This CDR3 has 15 amino acids. Trimming took 5 bases from V and 6 from J, leaving 22 bases between them. CDR1 and CDR2 from the germline V gene are DFQATT and SNEGSKA (reference sequence). The CDR3: CSALDPDAGPHGYTF. The CDR3 region has the DNA TGCAGTGCTTTGGACCCCGATGCAGGGCCCCATGGCTACACCTTC.

This chain connects TRBV20-1 to TRBJ1-2; 10 bases are a match to TRBD1. This CDR3 region has 14 residues. After removal of 5 bases from V and 4 bases from J, the junction contained 7 bases not matched to a gene. Germline V CDR1 and CDR2: DFQATT, SNEGSKA (reference sequence). This CDR3 is CSAGGGQGTYGYTF. DNA of the CDR3: TGCAGTGCTGGGGGGGGACAGGGGACCTATGGCTACACCTTC.

A remark on this clonotype: With a far larger clone one base away, a read error is the likely cause. V and J are TRBV7-9 and TRBJ1-1; D is unresolved. The CDR3 covers 13 residues. Trimming took off 4 bases at V and 3 bases at J, with 9 bases between the two ends. Germline CDR1 reads SEHNR; CDR2 reads FQNEAQ (reference sequence). The CDR3 protein is CASSYPGDTEAFF. DNA for the CDR3: TGTGCCAGCAGCTACCCCGGGGACACTGAAGCTTTCTTT.

This clonotype was counted between two and nine times. V and J are TRBV4-3 and TRBJ1-4; 7 bases map to TRBD1. This CDR3 contains 15 residues. V trimming: 6 bases; J trimming: 0 bases; junction bases outside the gene matches: 4. Looked up from germline, CDR1 is LGHNA and CDR2 is YSLEER. The CDR3 DNA sequence: TGCGCCAGCAGTCGGGACAGCGCAACTAATGAAAAACTGTTTTTT. Its translation is CASSRDSATNEKLFF.

Judged by abundance, this clonotype is medium-sized (0.01 to 0.1%). The chain links TRBV30 to TRBJ1-3, with D unresolved. This CDR3 is 12 amino acids long. The V end lost 0 bases, the J end lost 2 bases, and 2 bases lay between the germline ends. The germline gives CDR1 GTSNPN, CDR2 SVGIG (reference sequence). In nucleotides, the CDR3 is TGTGCCTGGAGTGTACCTGGAAACACCATATATTTT. Amino acid sequence: CAWSVPGNTIYF. The entire variable domain, with the rest obtained from reference TRBV30 and TRBJ1-3, is as follows: SQTIHQWPATLVQPVGSPLSLECTVEGTSNPNLYWYRQAAGRGLQLLFYSVGIGQISSEVPQNLSASRPQDRQFILSSKKLLLSDSGFYLCAWSVPGNTIYFGEGSWLTVV.

Notes on this clonotype: This sequence may be a read error, since a much larger clone differs from it by one base. This chain uses TRBV5-1 with TRBJ1-1; D remains unclear. The CDR3 covers 15 residues. CDR1 SGHRS and CDR2 YFSETQ come from the germline V gene. CDR3 sequence (DNA): TGCGCCAGCAACTTGGCTTGGGGATTGAACACTGAAGCTTTCTTT. This translates into CASNLAWGLNTEAFF.

In its sample, this clonotype ranks as medium-sized. The rearrangement joins TRBV5-6 to TRBJ2-7; 13 bases map to TRBD2. Germline CDR1 SGHDT, CDR2 YYEEEE. The CDR3 totals 16 residues. V was clipped by 4 bases and J by 4 bases; unmatched bases: 8. CDR3 in DNA: TGTGCCAGCAGCGATCGGACTAGCGGGAGTTGGTACGAGCAGTACTTC. Its translation: CASSDRTSGSWYEQYF.

By share of the sample, this clonotype is large. The chain employs TRBV19 and TRBJ1-1; possibly TRBD1 for D (5 bases). Germline CDR1 and CDR2: LNHDA and SQIVND (reference sequence). Trimming cost V 3 bases and J 8 bases, with 13 bases left between them. The CDR3 runs to 13 residues. CDR3 nucleotides: TGTGCCAGTAGTATGGGGGTGAGAGGAGAAGCTTTCTTT. Protein sequence: CASSMGVRGEAFF.

The V call is TRBV9, the J call TRBJ2-1, with 11 bases that match TRBD2. The CDR3 is 15 residues long. Germline CDR1 is SGDLS and CDR2 is YYNGEE. Trimming took 4 bases from V and 4 from J; bases not matched to a gene: 4. CDR3 loop: CASSNSGREYNEQFF. CDR3 DNA sequence: TGTGCCAGCAGCAATAGCGGGAGGGAATACAATGAGCAGTTCTTC.

The table lists this clonotype with a few counts. A read error may account for a junction end that differs from germline. J is TRBJ1-5 and V is TRBV20-1; 7 nucleotides line up with TRBD1. Germline CDR1 and CDR2: DFQATT and SNEGSKA (reference sequence). CDR3 length equals 14 residues. In DNA form, the CDR3 reads TGCAGTACTAGAGCCAGCGGACAGGTTCAGCCCCAGCATTTT. This gives the protein CSTRASGQVQPQHF.

This clonotype has just a few counts. The chain combines TRBV7-3 with TRBJ2-2; unclear D gene. This CDR3 is 16 amino acids long. Germline assignment: CDR1 SGHTA and CDR2 FQGTGA. V lost 0 bases to trimming and J lost 5 bases, with 13 bases between them. This CDR3 reads CASSLTYTAATGELFF. The CDR3 nucleotides read TGTGCCAGCAGCTTAACGTATACCGCGGCAACCGGGGAGCTGTTTTTT.

By share, this clonotype counts as medium-sized. The V gene is TRBV28, the J gene TRBJ1-1; TRBD1 agrees at 8 bases. Germline CDR1 MDHEN, CDR2 SYDVKM. This CDR3 spans 14 amino acids. Unmatched junction bases numbered 8, after V lost 5 bases and J lost 6 bases. The CDR3 DNA sequence: TGTGCCAGCAGTACGGACAGGGTAAATTCTGAAGCTTTCTTT. Translating gives CASSTDRVNSEAFF.

This clonotype is medium-sized in the sample. The chain recombines TRBV5-4 with TRBJ1-1, with 10 bases that match TRBD1. The CDR3 spans 15 residues. Germline-derived CDR1 and CDR2 are SGHNT and YYREEE (reference sequence). Trimming at V came to 2 bases and at J to 7 bases, leaving 8 bases not matched to a gene. CDR3 nucleotides: TGTGCCAGCAGCTTTCCGGGACAGGGGAGGGATGAAGCTTTCTTT. Its protein is CASSFPGQGRDEAFF.

By proportion, this clonotype is large (0.1 to 1%). The chain has TRBV11-2 and TRBJ1-2; the D gene is possibly TRBD1 (6 bases). Germline V gives CDR1 SGHAT, CDR2 FQNNGV. The ends were cut back, 1 base at V and 4 bases at J, with 13 bases in the middle. The CDR3 length is 15 residues. For the CDR3, the DNA is TGTGCCAGCAGCTTAGTAGGGGGATGGGGCTATGGCTACACCTTC. Amino acid sequence: CASSLVGGWGYGYTF.

The V call is TRBV6-5, the J call TRBJ2-1; 11 bases match TRBD2. Trimming cost V 4 bases and J 7 bases; bases outside gene matches: 9. This CDR3 is built from 16 residues. CDR1 is MNHEY and CDR2 is SVGAGI in the germline V gene. Here the CDR3 reads CASSFLAGGRRNEQFF. The DNA of the CDR3 is TGTGCCAGCAGTTTCTTAGCGGGAGGGCGTAGGAATGAGCAGTTCTTC.

On this clonotype: The conserved closing phenylalanine or tryptophan is absent in this CDR3, likely reflecting a read error. The rearrangement links TRBV9 to TRBJ2-1; 8 positions agree with TRBD2. This CDR3 comprises 15 residues. V lost 2 bases, J lost 0 bases, and 1 base stayed unmatched. The germline V gene has CDR1 SGDLS and CDR2 YYNGEE. The DNA for the CDR3 is TGTGCCAGCAGCGTGAGCGGGAGCTCCTACAATGAGCAGTTCCTC. It codes for CASSVSGSSYNEQFL.

As regards this clonotype: One end of the junction is discordant with germline, which a read error may explain. This chain joins TRBV12-5 and TRBJ1-2; D uncertain. Germline CDR1 is LGHNT and CDR2 is FRNRAP. The CDR3 has 13 residues. DNA for the CDR3: TGTGCTAGTGGTTTTGACCTCGACTATGGCCACACCTTC. Amino acids: CASGFDLDYGHTF. The entire variable domain, with the rest obtained from reference TRBV12-5 and TRBJ1-2, is as follows: DARVTQTPRHKVTEMGQEVTMRCQPILGHNTVFWYRQTMMQGLELLAYFRNRAPLDDSGMPKDRFSAEMPDATLATLKIQPSEPRDSAVYFCASGFDLDYGHTFGSGTRLTVV.